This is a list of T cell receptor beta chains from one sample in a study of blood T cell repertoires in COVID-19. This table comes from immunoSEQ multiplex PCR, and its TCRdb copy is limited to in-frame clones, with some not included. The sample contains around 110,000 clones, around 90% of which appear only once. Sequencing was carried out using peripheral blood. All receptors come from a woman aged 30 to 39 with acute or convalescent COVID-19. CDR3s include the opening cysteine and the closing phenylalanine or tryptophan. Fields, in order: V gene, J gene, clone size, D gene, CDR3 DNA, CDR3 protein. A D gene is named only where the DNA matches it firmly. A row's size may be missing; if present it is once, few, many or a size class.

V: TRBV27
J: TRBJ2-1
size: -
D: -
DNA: TGTGCCAGCGTATCTACCCACAATGAGCAGTTCTTC
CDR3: CASVSTHNEQFF

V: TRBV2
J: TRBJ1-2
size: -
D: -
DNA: TGTGCCAGCACCCTTATAACAGAAGGTGATGGCTACACCTTC
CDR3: CASTLITEGDGYTF

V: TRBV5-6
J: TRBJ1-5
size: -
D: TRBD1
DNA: TGTGCCAGCAGCTTGAAGGGGTGGGACAGGGTAAGGACTCAGCCCCAGCATTTT
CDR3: CASSLKGWDRVRTQPQHF

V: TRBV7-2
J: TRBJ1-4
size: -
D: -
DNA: TGTGCCAGCAGCTCTTTCCGGGACACAAGAAATGAAAAACTGTTTTTT
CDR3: CASSSFRDTRNEKLFF

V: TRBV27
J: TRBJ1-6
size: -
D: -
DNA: TGTGCCAGCAGTTTTTTATCTGATAATTCACCCCTCCACTTT
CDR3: CASSFLSDNSPLHF

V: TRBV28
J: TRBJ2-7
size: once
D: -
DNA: TGTGCCAGCAGTACCCTCCTACAGGTTTTTTCCTACGAGCAGTACTTC
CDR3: CASSTLLQVFSYEQYF

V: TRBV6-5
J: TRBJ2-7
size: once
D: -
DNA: TGTGCCAGCAGTTACTCGGCTCAAGGGAGCTCCTACGAGCAGTACTTC
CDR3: CASSYSAQGSSYEQYF

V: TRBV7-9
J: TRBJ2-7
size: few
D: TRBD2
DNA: TGTGCCAGCAGCTCACTAGCGGGGGGCCTAAACTACGAGCAGTACTTC
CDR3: CASSSLAGGLNYEQYF

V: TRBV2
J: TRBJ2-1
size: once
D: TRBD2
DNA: TGTGCCAGCAGTCGGACTAGCGGGGAGAACAATGAGCAGTTCTTC
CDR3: CASSRTSGENNEQFF

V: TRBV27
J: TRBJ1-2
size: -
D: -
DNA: TGTGCCAGCAGTTTTATTCAGGGCCAGAACCTCTATGGCTACACCTTC
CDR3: CASSFIQGQNLYGYTF

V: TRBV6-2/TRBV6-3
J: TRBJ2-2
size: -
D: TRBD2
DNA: TGTGCCAGCAGTTACCTAGCGGGAGTCACCGGGGAGCTGTTTTTT
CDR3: CASSYLAGVTGELFF

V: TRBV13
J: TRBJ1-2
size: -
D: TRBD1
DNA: TGTGCCAGCAGCGACCCACAGGGGGCGTACCCCTATGGCTACACCTTC
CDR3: CASSDPQGAYPYGYTF

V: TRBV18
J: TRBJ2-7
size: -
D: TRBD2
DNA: TGTGCCACCGCTACTGGGCTAGCGGGGGTCTCCTACGAGCAGTACTTC
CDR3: CATATGLAGVSYEQYF

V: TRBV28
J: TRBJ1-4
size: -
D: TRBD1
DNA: TGTGCCAGCAGACGACAGGGGGCTGGTGAAAAACTGTTTTTT
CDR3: CASRRQGAGEKLFF

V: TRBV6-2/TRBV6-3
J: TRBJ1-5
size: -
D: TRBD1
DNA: TGTGCCAGCAGTCAGACAGGGGGCCGAAATCAGCCCCAGCATTTT
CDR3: CASSQTGGRNQPQHF